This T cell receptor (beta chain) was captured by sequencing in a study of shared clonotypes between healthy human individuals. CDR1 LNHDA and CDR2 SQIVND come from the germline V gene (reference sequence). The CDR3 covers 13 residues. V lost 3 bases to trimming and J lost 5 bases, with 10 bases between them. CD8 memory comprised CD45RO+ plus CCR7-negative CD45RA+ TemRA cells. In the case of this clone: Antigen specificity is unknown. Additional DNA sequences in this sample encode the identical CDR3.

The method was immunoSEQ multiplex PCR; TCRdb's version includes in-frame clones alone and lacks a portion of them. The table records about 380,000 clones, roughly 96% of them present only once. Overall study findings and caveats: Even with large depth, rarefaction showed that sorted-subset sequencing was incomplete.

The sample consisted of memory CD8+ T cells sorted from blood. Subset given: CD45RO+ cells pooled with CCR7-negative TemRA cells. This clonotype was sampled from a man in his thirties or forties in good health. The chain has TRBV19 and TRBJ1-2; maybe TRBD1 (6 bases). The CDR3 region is CASSIGRGYGYTF. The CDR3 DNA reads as TGTGCCAGTAGTATCGGGAGGGGGTATGGCTACACCTTC. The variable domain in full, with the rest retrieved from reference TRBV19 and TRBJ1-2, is DGGITQSPKYLFRKEGQNVTLSCEQNLNHDAMYWYRQDPGQGLRLIYYSQIVNDFQKGDIAEGYSVSREKKESFPLTVTSAQKNPTAFYLCASSIGRGYGYTFGSGTRLTVV.